Presented here are 8 T cell receptor beta chains from one specimen sequenced in a study of T cells expressing NK-cell markers. TCRdb reprocessed the 5' RACE reads, with one entry per CDR3 protein and no DNA. The sample table includes 400,000 to 500,000 distinct CDR3 sequences. Sequenced sample: blood T cells: a sorted CD56 or NKG2C T cell subset, CD4+ or CD8+ T cells, or bulk PBMC T cells (not recorded which). The source is a woman between 18 and 75 years old in good health.

CDR3 residues: CSAPGLAGRGTDTQYF. The rearrangement joins TRBV20-1 to TRBJ2-3; TCRdb returns TRBD2, unconfirmable since there is no DNA. Germline V gene lookup returns CDR1 DFQATT and CDR2 SNEGSKA (reference sequence). The CDR3 has 16 residues.

The V and J genes are TRBV5-5 and TRBJ1-2; with no DNA, the TCRdb D assignment of TRBD1 cannot be verified. Germline V gives CDR1 SGHKS, CDR2 YYEKEE (reference sequence). The CDR3 is made up of 15 amino acids. The CDR3 protein is CASSLPGQTNYGFTF.

The rearrangement uses TRBV30 and TRBJ2-2. CDR1 is GTSNPN, CDR2 SVGIG, per germline (reference sequence). The CDR3 consists of 13 residues. CDR3: CAWSGMNTGELFF. Full variable domain (outside the CDR3, taken from reference TRBV30 and TRBJ2-2): SQTIHQWPATLVQPVGSPLSLECTVEGTSNPNLYWYRQAAGRGLQLLFYSVGIGQISSEVPQNLSASRPQDRQFILSSKKLLLSDSGFYLCAWSGMNTGELFFGEGSRLTVL.

The gene calls are TRBV5-1 and TRBJ1-6; the D call of TRBD1 rests on TCRdb alone, since no DNA is present to check it. The germline gives CDR1 SGHRS, CDR2 YFSETQ. There are 16 residues in the CDR3. The CDR3 spells CASSLAWDRGYSPLHF.

This chain connects TRBV29-1 to TRBJ1-2; TCRdb indicates TRBD1, and absent DNA this call remains unverified. Germline-derived CDR1 and CDR2 are SQVTM and ANQGSEA. The CDR3 totals 16 residues. The CDR3 loop reads CSVEDGRDRVNYGYTF.

The genes are TRBV9 and TRBJ2-5; the TRBD1 assignment by TCRdb is unverifiable without DNA. CDR3 length: 14 residues. CDR1 is SGDLS and CDR2 is YYNGEE in the germline V gene. The CDR3 region is CASSVDRAQETQYF.

The CDR3 loop reads CASSQDLEGTVRNTIYF. This chain joins TRBV4-1 and TRBJ1-3; TCRdb lists TRBD1, though no DNA is available to test this call. This CDR3 is built from 17 residues. Germline assignment: CDR1 MGHRA and CDR2 YSYEKL.

The V call is TRBV7-3, the J call TRBJ2-4; TCRdb names TRBD1, which stays unverified in the absence of DNA. Germline CDR1 is SGHTA and CDR2 is FQGTGA. The CDR3 length is 15 residues. CDR3 sequence reads: CASSPKVDRKNIQYF.